This TCR beta chain appears in the sequencing data of a study of T cells in Graves' hyperthyroidism and ophthalmopathy. Regarding the study as a whole: Most clonotypes expanded in the thyroid (above 0.001) were also present in blood. The model foresaw ophthalmopathy a median roughly 6 months prior to onset.

Ophthalmopathy patients had Clinical Activity Score at least 3, NOSPECS grade at least 4, duration under 3 months. This clonotype has ten or more counts. Its specificity is not known. Germline V gene data show CDR1 as MNHEY and CDR2 as SVGAGI. The trim removed 0 bases at V and 4 bases at J, leaving 5 bases unmatched. The CDR3 consists of 17 residues. Amplification targeted TCR beta CDR3 regions from RNA transcripts. Primed by the HTBI set, a first-round RT-PCR was run on the TCR CDR3. TCRdb redid the calling of the multiplex PCR reads with MiXCR, one entry per CDR3 protein. This repertoire shows around 600,000 distinct CDR3 sequences, about 14% found once; its top ten account for about 12%.

V and J are TRBV6-5 and TRBJ1-5, with 11 bases fitting TRBD1. The sequence came from a woman in her fifties or sixties with Graves' ophthalmopathy. The sequencing input was blood. CDR3 coding DNA: TGTGCCAGCAGTTACTCGGACAGGGGGCTTGGTAATCAGCCCCAGCATTTT. Its protein product is CASSYSDRGLGNQPQHF.